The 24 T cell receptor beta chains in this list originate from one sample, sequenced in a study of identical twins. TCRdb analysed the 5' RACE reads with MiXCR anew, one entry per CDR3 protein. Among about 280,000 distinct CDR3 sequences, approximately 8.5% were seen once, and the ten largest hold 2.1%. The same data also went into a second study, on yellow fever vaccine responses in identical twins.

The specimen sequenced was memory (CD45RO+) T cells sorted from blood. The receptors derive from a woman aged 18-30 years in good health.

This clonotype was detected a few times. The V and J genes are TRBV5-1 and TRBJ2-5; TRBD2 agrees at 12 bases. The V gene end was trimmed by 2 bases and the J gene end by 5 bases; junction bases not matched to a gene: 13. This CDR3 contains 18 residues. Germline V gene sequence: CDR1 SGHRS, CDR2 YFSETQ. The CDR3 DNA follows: TGCGCCAGCAGCTTCACCTCCGGGACTAGCGGGTTCGGGGAGACCCAGTACTTC. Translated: CASSFTSGTSGFGETQYF.

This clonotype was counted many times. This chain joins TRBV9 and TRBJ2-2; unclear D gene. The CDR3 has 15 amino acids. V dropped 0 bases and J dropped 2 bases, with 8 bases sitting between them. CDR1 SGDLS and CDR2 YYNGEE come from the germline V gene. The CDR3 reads CASSVVHGNTGELFF. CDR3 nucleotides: TGTGCCAGCAGCGTAGTTCACGGTAACACCGGGGAGCTGTTTTTT.

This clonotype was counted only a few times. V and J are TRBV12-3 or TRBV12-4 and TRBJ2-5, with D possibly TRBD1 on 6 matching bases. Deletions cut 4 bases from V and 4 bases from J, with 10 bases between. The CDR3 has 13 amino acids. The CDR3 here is CASSYGTRETQYF. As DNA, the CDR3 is TGTGCCAGCAGTTACGGGACAAGAGAGACCCAGTACTTC.

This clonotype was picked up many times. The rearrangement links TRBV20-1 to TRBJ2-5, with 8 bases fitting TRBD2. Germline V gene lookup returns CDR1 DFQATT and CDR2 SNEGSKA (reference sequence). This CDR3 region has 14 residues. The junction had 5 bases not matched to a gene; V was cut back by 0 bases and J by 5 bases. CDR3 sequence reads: CSARDALAGETQYF. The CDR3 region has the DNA TGCAGTGCTAGAGATGCCTTAGCGGGGGAGACCCAGTACTTC.

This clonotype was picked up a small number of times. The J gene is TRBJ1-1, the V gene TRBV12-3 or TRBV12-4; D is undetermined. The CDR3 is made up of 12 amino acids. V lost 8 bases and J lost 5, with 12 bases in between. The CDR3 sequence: CASGSKGTEAFF. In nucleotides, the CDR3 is TGTGCCAGCGGATCCAAAGGGACTGAAGCTTTCTTT.

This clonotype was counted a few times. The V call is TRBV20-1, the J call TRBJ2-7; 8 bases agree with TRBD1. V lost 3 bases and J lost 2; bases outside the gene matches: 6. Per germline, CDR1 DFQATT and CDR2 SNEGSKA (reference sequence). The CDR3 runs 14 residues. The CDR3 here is CSASVGTGAYEQYF. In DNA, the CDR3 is TGCAGTGCTAGCGTCGGGACAGGAGCCTACGAGCAGTACTTC.

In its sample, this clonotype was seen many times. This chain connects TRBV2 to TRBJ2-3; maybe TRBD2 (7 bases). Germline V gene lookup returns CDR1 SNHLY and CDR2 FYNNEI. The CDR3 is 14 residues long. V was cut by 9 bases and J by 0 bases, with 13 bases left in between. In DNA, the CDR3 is TGTGCCAGAGGGAGGGGGGCAAGCACAGATACGCAGTATTTT. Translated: CARGRGASTDTQYF.

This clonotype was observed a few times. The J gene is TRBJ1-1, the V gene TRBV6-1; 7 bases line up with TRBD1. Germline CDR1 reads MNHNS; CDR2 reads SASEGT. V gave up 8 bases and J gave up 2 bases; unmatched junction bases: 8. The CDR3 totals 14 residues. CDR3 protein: CASGGTVQNTEAFF. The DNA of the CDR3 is TGTGCCAGCGGGGGGACAGTACAAAACACTGAAGCTTTCTTT.

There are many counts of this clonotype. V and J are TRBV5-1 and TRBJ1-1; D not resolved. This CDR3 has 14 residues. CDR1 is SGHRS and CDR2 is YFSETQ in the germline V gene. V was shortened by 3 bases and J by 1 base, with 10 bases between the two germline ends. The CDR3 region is CASSSLERNTEAFF. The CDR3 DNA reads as TGCGCCAGCAGCTCCTTGGAGAGGAACACTGAAGCTTTCTTT.

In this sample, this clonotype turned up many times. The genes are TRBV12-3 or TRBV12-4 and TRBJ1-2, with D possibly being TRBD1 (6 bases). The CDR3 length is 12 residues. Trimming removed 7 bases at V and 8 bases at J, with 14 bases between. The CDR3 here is CASTETGEGYTF. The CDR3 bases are TGTGCCAGCACCGAGACAGGCGAGGGCTACACCTTC.

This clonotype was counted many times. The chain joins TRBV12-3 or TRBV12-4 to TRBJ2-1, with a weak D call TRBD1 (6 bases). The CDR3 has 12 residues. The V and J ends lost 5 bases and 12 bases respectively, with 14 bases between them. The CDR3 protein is CASSPYRAGQFF. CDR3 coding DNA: TGTGCCAGCAGTCCTTACAGGGCCGGGCAGTTCTTC.

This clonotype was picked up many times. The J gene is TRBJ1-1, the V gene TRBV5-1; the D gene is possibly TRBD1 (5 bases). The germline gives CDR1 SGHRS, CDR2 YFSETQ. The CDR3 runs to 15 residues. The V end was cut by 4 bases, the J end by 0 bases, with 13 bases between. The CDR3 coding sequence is TGCGCCAGCAGCCCCGAGGTAGGGGTGAACACTGAAGCTTTCTTT. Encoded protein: CASSPEVGVNTEAFF.

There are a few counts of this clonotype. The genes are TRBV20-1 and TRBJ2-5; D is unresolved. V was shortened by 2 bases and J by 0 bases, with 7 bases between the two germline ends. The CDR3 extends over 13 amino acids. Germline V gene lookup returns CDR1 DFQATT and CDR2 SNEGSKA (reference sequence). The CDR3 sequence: CSARPFDQETQYF. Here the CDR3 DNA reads TGCAGTGCTAGACCCTTCGACCAAGAGACCCAGTACTTC.

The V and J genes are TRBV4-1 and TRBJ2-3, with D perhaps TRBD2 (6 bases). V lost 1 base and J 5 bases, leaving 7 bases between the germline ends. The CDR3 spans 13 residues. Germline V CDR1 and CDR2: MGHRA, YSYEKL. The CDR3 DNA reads TGCGCCAGCAGCCAAGGCGGGGTAGATACGCAGTATTTT. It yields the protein CASSQGGVDTQYF.

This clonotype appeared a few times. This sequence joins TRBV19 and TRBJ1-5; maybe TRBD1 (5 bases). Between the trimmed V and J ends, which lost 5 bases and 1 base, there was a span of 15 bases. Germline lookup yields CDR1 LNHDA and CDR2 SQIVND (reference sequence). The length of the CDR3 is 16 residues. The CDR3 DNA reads TGTGCCAGTAGTGGGGGGAGAGGCACAAGCAATCAGCCCCAGCATTTT. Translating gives CASSGGRGTSNQPQHF.

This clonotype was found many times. CDR3 nucleotides: TGTGCCAGCAGGCTAGCGGGAGTTGTCGGGGAGCTGTTTTTT. It yields the protein CASRLAGVVGELFF. J is TRBJ2-2 and V is TRBV28, with TRBD2 matching 10 bases. The germline CDR1 and CDR2 sequences are MDHEN and SYDVKM. The CDR3 runs 14 residues. Trimming cost V 6 bases and J 7 bases; bases outside gene matches: 5.

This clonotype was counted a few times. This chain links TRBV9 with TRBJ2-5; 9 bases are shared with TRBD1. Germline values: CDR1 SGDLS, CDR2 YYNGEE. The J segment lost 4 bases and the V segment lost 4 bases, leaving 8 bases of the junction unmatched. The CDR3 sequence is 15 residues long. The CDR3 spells CASSQKGTGRETQYF. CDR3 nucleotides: TGTGCCAGCAGCCAGAAAGGGACAGGGAGAGAGACCCAGTACTTC.

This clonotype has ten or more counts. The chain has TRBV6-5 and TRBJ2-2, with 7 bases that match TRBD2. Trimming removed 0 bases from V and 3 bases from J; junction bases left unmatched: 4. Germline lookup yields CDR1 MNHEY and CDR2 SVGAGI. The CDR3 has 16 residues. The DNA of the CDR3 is TGTGCCAGCAGTTACTCGAGGGGAGGGGACACCGGGGAGCTGTTTTTT. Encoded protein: CASSYSRGGDTGELFF.

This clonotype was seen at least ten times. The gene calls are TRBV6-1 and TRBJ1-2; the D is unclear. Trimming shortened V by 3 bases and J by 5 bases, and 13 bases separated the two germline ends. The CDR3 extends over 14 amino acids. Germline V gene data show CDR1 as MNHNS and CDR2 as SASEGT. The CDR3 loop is CASSEGREPYGYTF. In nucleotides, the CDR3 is TGTGCCAGCAGTGAGGGGAGGGAACCATATGGCTACACCTTC.

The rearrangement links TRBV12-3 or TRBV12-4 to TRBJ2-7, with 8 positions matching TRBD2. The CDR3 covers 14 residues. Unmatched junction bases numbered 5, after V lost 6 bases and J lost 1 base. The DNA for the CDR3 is TGTGCCAGCAGGCAGCGGGAGTGGTCCTACGAGCAGTACTTC. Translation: CASRQREWSYEQYF.

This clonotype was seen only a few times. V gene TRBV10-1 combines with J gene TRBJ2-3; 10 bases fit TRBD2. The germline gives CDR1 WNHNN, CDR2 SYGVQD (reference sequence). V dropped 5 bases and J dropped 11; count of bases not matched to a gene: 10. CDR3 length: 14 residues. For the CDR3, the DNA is TGCGCCAGCAGTAGAGGCCTAGCGGGAGTGGGGCAGTATTTT. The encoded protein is CASSRGLAGVGQYF.

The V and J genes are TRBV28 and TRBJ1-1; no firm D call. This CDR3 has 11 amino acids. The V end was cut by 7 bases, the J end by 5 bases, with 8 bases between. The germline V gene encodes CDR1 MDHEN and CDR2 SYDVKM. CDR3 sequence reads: CASNPGTEAFF. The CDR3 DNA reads TGTGCCAGCAACCCGGGGACTGAAGCTTTCTTT.

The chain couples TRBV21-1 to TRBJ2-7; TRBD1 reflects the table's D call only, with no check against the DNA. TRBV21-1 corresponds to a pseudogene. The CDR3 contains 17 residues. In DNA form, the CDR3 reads TGTGCCAGCAGCAAAACAGGGGAAGCCCCCCCCTCCTACGAGCAGTACTTC. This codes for CASSKTGEAPPSYEQYF.

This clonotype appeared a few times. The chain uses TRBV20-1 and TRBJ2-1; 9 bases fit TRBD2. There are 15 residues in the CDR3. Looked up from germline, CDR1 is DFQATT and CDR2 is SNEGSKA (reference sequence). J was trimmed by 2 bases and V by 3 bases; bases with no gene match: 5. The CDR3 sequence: CSARERGAAYNEQFF. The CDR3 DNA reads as TGCAGTGCTAGGGAGCGGGGGGCGGCCTACAATGAGCAGTTCTTC.